The source of this T cell receptor beta chain is a study of CXCR3-negative and CXCR3-positive naive CD8 T cells (dated by TCRdb to about 2019). At the level of the whole study: In total, some 140 million TRB reads were obtained, corresponding to roughly 1.5 +/- 0.3 million reads per library. The diversity and physicochemical repertoire analyses included more than nine donors pooled from two independent experiments. The TRBV-TRBJ cluster analysis covered naive subsets from about 5 donors and memory cells from 3 donors. Summary of the overall study and its limitations: Surface CD5, linked to self-reactivity in mice, was comparable between naive subsets; TCR interaction strength was therefore also inferred from TRB CDR3 physicochemical properties. TRBV-TRBJ usage was similar between naive CXCR3-negative and CXCR3-positive cells from the same donor, while memory cells showed distinct patterns. Repertoire diversity was comparably high in both naive subsets but much lower in memory CD8+ T cells. TRB CDR3s from CXCR3-positive naive cells showed higher hydrophobicity (lower Kidera factor 4), lower energy, and higher strength and volume indices than CXCR3-negative naive cells. Freshly isolated PBMCs were used for most assays because CXCR3 expression went down partially after cryopreservation.

The sequencing machine was a NextSeq 550. The Human TCR Profiling Kit (MiLaboratory) was used to prepare UMI-labeled 5' RACE TRB cDNA libraries. cDNA synthesis used the entire amount of extracted RNA, and PCR amplification then used the entire amount of cDNA produced. The libraries were made side by side, with each library going through the same number of PCR cycles. The original pipeline was this. With a requirement of at least two reads per UMI, MIGEC and MiXCR extracted about 50,000 +/- 10,000 unique UMI-labeled TRB cDNA molecules per library. Each library averaged about 37,000 +/- 9,700 functional in-frame TRB CDR3 nucleotide clonotypes without stop codons. After each sample was downsampled to 5000 UMI-labeled TRB molecules, VDJtools was used to calculate diversity metrics such as normalized Shannon-Wiener and Chao1. Clonotype-size-weighted physicochemical properties of the central five CDR3 residues (interaction energy, strength, volume and Kidera factor 4) were computed in VDJtools. With the reads reprocessed by TCRdb, a single entry stands for each CDR3 protein sequence and no DNA is reported. The V and J calls and clone size come from TCRdb's table, not from the authors' own analysis. The table of this sample itemizes about 130,000 distinct CDR3 sequences. The top ten constitute under 0.5% of the sample.

Each CD8+ T cell subset was flow-sorted in triplicate, with 300,000 cells per subset placed directly into RLT lysis buffer. To exclude memory contaminants, naive CD8+ T cells were stringently defined as CD45RO-CCR7+CD27+CD95-. Peripheral blood mononuclear cells were isolated from buffy coats by standard density gradient centrifugation. Naive CXCR3-negative and CXCR3-positive CD8+ T cells were flow-sorted on a FACSAria III. Total RNA was extracted from sorted cells with an RNeasy Mini Kit. In regard to this clonotype: What antigen it recognizes has not been identified.

Sequences LNHDA (CDR1) and SQIVND (CDR2) are obtained from the germline V gene (reference sequence). CDR3 length: 14 amino acids, cysteine to phenylalanine. There is no recorded DNA. The clonotype was recovered from a human donor in good health. Some clones in this sample may be carry-over from other donors' samples. Sequenced sample: naive CXCR3- CD8+ T cells from blood. The cell subset or site label for this specimen denotes: CD45RO-CCR7+CD27+CD95- naive CD8+ T cells lacking CXCR3 (TNR3-). Recombination joined TRBV19 with TRBJ2-1; TCRdb gives TRBD1 as the D gene, but with no DNA this cannot be confirmed. The encoded CDR3 is CASSPRTGAVEQFF.